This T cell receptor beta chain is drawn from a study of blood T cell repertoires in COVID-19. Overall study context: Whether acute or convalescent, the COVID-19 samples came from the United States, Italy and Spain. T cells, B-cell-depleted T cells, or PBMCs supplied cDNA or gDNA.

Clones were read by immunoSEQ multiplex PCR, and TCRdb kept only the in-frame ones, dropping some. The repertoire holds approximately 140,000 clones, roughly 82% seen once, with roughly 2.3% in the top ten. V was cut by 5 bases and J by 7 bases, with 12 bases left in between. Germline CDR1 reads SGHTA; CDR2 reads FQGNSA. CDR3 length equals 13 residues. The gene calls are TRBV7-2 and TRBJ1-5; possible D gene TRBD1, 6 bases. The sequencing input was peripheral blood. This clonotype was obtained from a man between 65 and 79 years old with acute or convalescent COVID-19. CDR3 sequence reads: CASSQGLRQPQHF. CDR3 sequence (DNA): TGTGCCAGCAGCCAGGGGTTGAGACAGCCCCAGCATTTT.